Presented here are 14 T cell receptor beta chains from one specimen sequenced in a study of T-cell reconstitution after alpha-beta-depleted transplantation in children. Unique molecular identifiers featured in how the TCRbeta library was prepared. A single record per CDR3 protein comes from TCRdb applying MiXCR to the PCR reads. This sample has hundreds of thousands of distinct CDR3 sequences, with 15% to 20% found just once. The sequencing here drew on PBMCs from the stem cell graft donor, taken from the stem cell graft. The receptor source for this set is a human donor who donated a stem cell graft to a child with acute myeloid leukemia.

This clonotype was counted between two and nine times. This chain uses TRBV7-2 with TRBJ2-7; D ambiguous. Germline CDR1 reads SGHTA; CDR2 reads FQGNSA. This CDR3 region has 13 residues. V was shortened by 7 bases and J by 0 bases, with 10 bases between the two germline ends. The CDR3 is CASIVVPSYEQYF. For the CDR3, the DNA is TGTGCCAGCATAGTGGTCCCCTCCTACGAGCAGTACTTC.

This clonotype was found a few times. The rearrangement links TRBV27 to TRBJ1-2, with TRBD1 as a possible D gene (6 bases). The CDR3 totals 14 residues. Per the germline V gene, CDR1 is MNHEY and CDR2 is SMNVEV (reference sequence). The V end lost 4 bases, the J end lost 4 bases, and 13 bases lay between the germline ends. The CDR3 nucleotides read TGTGCCAGCAGTTGGACAGCTGGGGGCTATGGCTACACCTTC. Amino acid sequence: CASSWTAGGYGYTF.

This clonotype was recorded many times. CDR3 DNA: TGCAGTGCTAGAGATCCGGCAGTACGAACACCGGGGAGTCCCGGGGAGCTGTTTTTT. Encoded protein: CSARDPAVRTPGSPGELFF. The V and J genes are TRBV20-1 and TRBJ2-2; D perhaps matches TRBD2 (5 bases). Germline CDR1 and CDR2: DFQATT and SNEGSKA (reference sequence). Trimming took 0 bases from V and 6 from J, leaving 26 bases between them. The CDR3 totals 19 residues.

This clonotype was seen at least ten times. V is TRBV29-1 and J is TRBJ2-1; TRBD2 matches at 7 bases. This CDR3 comprises 15 residues. The junction had 17 bases not matched to a gene; V was cut back by 7 bases and J by 8 bases. The germline V gene has CDR1 SQVTM and CDR2 ANQGSEA. The CDR3 here is CSADFPGGGRDEQFF. The DNA for the CDR3 is TGCAGCGCCGATTTCCCAGGCGGGGGACGAGATGAGCAGTTCTTC.

The CDR3 loop reads CASSPHGGSNQPQHF. The CDR3 DNA reads as TGTGCCAGCAGCCCCCATGGGGGTAGCAATCAGCCCCAGCATTTT. The chain uses TRBV7-9 and TRBJ1-5, with D possibly matching TRBD1 (5 bases). The germline V and J ends were trimmed by 5 bases and 0 bases, with 11 bases remaining between them. Germline values: CDR1 SEHNR, CDR2 FQNEAQ (reference sequence). The length of the CDR3 is 15 residues.

The table lists this clonotype with many counts. The V call is TRBV10-2, the J call TRBJ2-7; D possibly corresponds to TRBD1 (6 bases). The CDR3 is 14 amino acids. Trimming removed 0 bases from V and 3 bases from J, with 9 bases in between. Germline V gene data show CDR1 as WSHSY and CDR2 as SAAADI. The CDR3 DNA follows: TGCGCCAGCAGTGAGTCTTGGACAGACTACGAGCAGTACGTC. Translation gives CASSESWTDYEQYV.

The chain is built from TRBV7-9 and TRBJ2-7, with 7 bases fitting TRBD1. Germline V gene sequence: CDR1 SEHNR, CDR2 FQNEAQ (reference sequence). The CDR3 loop spans 15 amino acids. The V segment lost 3 bases and the J segment 1 base; nucleotides outside the gene matches: 6. The CDR3 nucleotides are TGTGCCAGCAGCTTCGGTGAACAGGGGTCCTACGAGCAGTACTTC. This gives the protein CASSFGEQGSYEQYF. Filled out from reference TRBV7-9 and TRBJ2-7, the complete variable domain reads DTGVSQNPRHKITKRGQNVTFRCDPISEHNRLYWYRQTLGQGPEFLTYFQNEAQLEKSRLLSDRFSAERPKGSFSTLEIQRTEQGDSAMYLCASSFGEQGSYEQYFGPGTRLTVT.

This clonotype was picked up many times. This chain uses TRBV10-3 with TRBJ2-1; D might be TRBD1 (6 bases). Germline V gene sequence: CDR1 ENHRY, CDR2 SYGVKD. The CDR3 has 13 amino acids. Trimming left V 6 bases short and J 7 bases short, with 13 bases between. The CDR3 DNA reads TGTGCCATCAGCCGCACAGGGTTGAATGAGCAGTTCTTC. Translating gives CAISRTGLNEQFF.

Ten or more counts support this clonotype. This sequence joins TRBV15 and TRBJ2-3; 8 bases fit TRBD2. V dropped 4 bases and J dropped 6; count of bases not matched to a gene: 9. The CDR3 extends over 15 amino acids. Germline CDR1 LNHNV, CDR2 YYDKDF (reference sequence). For the CDR3, the DNA is TGTGCCACCAGCAAGGACGGGGGGGCCTTCGATACGCAGTATTTT. It yields the protein CATSKDGGAFDTQYF.

This clonotype was detected only a few times. The V and J genes are TRBV7-9 and TRBJ2-5, with D perhaps TRBD2 (5 bases). The CDR3 has 12 amino acids. The germline V gene has CDR1 SEHNR and CDR2 FQNEAQ (reference sequence). Trimming left V 5 bases short and J 7 bases short, with 11 bases between. The CDR3 loop reads CASSPSEGTQYF. CDR3 nucleotide sequence: TGTGCCAGCAGCCCCTCCGAGGGGACCCAGTACTTC.

This clonotype was observed a handful of times. This rearrangement joins TRBV10-3 to TRBJ2-1; maybe TRBD2 (5 bases). Trimming pared 3 bases from V and 8 bases from J, leaving 23 bases between. The CDR3 sequence is 17 residues long. CDR1 ENHRY and CDR2 SYGVKD come from the germline V gene. CDR3 DNA: TGTGCCATCAGTGAAGGACTGGGATTCGGTGTGGACGATGAGCAGTTCTTC. Its protein product is CAISEGLGFGVDDEQFF.

This clonotype occurred a few times. V is TRBV21-1 and J is TRBJ2-7; TRBD1, as called in the table, went unchecked against the DNA. TRBV21-1 is a documented pseudogene. The CDR3 runs 18 residues. This CDR3 reads CASSKRPGELAFWREQYF. The CDR3 DNA sequence: TGTGCCAGCAGCAAACGTCCGGGGGAATTAGCGTTTTGGCGCGAGCAGTACTTC.

The rearrangement links TRBV7-9 to TRBJ2-5; 11 positions match TRBD2. Unmatched junction bases numbered 5, after V lost 6 bases and J lost 2 bases. Germline loops: CDR1 SEHNR, CDR2 FQNEAQ (reference sequence). This CDR3 region has 15 residues. The CDR3 spells CASRGGLAAQETQYF. The CDR3 nucleotides are TGTGCCAGCAGGGGGGGACTAGCGGCACAAGAGACCCAGTACTTC.

This clonotype was recorded a few times. The V gene is TRBV5-1, the J gene TRBJ2-2; D gene ambiguous. Germline V gene lookup returns CDR1 SGHRS and CDR2 YFSETQ. The CDR3 is 16 residues long. V was cut by 0 bases and J by 1 base, with 10 bases left in between. The CDR3 DNA is TGCGCCAGCAGCTTGGGGGCGGATATGAACACCGGGGAGCTGTTTTTT. This encodes CASSLGADMNTGELFF. Full variable domain (outside the CDR3, taken from reference TRBV5-1 and TRBJ2-2): KAGVTQTPRYLIKTRGQQVTLSCSPISGHRSVSWYQQTPGQGLQFLFEYFSETQRNKGNFPGRFSGRQFSNSRSEMNVSTLELGDSALYLCASSLGADMNTGELFFGEGSRLTVL.